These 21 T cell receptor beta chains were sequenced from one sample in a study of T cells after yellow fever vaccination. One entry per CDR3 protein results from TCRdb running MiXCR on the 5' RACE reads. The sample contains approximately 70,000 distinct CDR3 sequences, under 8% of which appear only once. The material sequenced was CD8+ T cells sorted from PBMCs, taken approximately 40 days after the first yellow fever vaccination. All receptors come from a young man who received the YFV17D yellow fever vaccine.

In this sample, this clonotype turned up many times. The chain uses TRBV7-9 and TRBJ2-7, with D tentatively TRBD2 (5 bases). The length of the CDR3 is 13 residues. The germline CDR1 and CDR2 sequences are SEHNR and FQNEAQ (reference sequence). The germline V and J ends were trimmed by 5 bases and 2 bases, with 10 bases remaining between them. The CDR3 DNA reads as TGTGCCAGCAGCCCCGGACTCACCTACGAGCAGTACGTC. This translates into CASSPGLTYEQYV.

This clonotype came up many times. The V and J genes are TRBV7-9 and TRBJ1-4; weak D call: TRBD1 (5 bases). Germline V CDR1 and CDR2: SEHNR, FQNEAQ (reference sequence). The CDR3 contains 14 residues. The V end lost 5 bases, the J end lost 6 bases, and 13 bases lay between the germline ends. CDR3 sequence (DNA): TGTGCCAGCAGCGAGCCAGGGCTGTATGAAAAACTGTTTTTT. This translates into CASSEPGLYEKLFF.

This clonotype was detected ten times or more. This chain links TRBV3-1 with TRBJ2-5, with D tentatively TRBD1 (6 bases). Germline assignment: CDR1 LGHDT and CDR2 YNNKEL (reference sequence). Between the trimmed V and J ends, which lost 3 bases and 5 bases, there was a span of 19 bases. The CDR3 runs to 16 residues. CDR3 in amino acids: CASSHKTGPEAETQYF. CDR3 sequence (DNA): TGTGCCAGCAGCCACAAGACAGGCCCCGAGGCTGAGACCCAGTACTTC.

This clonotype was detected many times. The CDR3 sequence: CASSVRQGVQETQYF. The CDR3 nucleotides read TGTGCCAGCAGCGTAAGACAGGGCGTCCAAGAGACCCAGTACTTC. The rearrangement joins TRBV9 to TRBJ2-5; 7 nucleotides agree with TRBD1. The V and J ends lost 1 base and 1 base, in that order; junction bases with no gene match: 4. CDR1 is SGDLS, CDR2 YYNGEE, per germline. The CDR3 covers 15 residues.

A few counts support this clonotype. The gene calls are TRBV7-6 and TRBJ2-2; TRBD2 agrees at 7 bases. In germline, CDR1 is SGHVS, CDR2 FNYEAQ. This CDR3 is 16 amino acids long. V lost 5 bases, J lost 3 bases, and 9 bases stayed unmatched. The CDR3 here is CASSREASIYTGELFF. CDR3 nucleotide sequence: TGTGCCAGCAGCCGGGAGGCTAGCATTTACACCGGGGAGCTGTTTTTT.

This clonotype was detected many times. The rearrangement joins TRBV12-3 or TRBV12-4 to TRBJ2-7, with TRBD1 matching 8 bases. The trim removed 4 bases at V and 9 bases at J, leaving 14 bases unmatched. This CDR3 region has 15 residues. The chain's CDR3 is CASSSSDREKVLQYV. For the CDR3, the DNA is TGTGCCAGCAGTTCCTCGGACAGGGAAAAGGTACTGCAGTACGTC.

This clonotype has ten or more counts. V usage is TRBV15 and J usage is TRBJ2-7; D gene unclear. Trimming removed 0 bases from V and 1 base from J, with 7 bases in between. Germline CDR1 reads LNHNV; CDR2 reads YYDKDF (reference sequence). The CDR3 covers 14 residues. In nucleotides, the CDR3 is TGTGCCACCAGCAGAGAAGACCTTTCCTACGAGCAGTACTTC. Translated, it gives CATSREDLSYEQYF.

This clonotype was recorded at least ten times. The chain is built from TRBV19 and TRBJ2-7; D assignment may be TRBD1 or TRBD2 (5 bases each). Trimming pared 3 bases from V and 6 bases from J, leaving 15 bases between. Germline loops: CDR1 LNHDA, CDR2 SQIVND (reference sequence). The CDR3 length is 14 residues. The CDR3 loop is CASSIPGSAGEQYF. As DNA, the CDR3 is TGTGCCAGTAGTATCCCAGGGTCGGCGGGCGAGCAGTACTTC.

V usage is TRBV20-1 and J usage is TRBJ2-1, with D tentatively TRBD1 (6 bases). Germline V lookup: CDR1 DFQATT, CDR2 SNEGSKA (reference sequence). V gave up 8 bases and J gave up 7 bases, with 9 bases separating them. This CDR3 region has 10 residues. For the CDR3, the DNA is TGCAGTTCAGGGGAGAATGAGCAGTTCTTC. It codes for CSSGENEQFF.

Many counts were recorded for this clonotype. The CDR3 nucleotides read TGTGCCAGCAGTCCCTCAGGGGGGGAGATCAACACCGGGGAGCTGTTTTTT. Translation gives CASSPSGGEINTGELFF. J is TRBJ2-2 and V is TRBV12-3 or TRBV12-4; either TRBD1 or TRBD2 may supply D (7 bases each). Deletions cut 5 bases from V and 2 bases from J, with 18 bases between. The CDR3 consists of 17 residues.

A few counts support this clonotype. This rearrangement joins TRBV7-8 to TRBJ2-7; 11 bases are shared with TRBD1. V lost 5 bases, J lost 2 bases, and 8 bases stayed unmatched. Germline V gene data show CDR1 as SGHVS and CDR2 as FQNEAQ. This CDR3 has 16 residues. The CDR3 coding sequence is TGTGCCAGCAGCACCTTCGGGACAGGGGGGACCTACGAGCAGTACTTC. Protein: CASSTFGTGGTYEQYF.

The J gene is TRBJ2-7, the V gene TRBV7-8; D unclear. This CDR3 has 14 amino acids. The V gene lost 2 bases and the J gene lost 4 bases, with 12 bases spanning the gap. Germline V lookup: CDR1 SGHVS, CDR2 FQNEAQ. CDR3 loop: CASSLNGGEYEQYV. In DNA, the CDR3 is TGTGCCAGCAGCTTAAACGGCGGTGAATACGAGCAGTACGTC.

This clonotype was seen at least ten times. The CDR3 sequence: CASSLFSGTYEQYF. The CDR3 region has the DNA TGTGCCAGCAGCTTATTCTCGGGTACCTACGAGCAGTACTTC. The chain uses TRBV11-2 and TRBJ2-7; D not resolved. Trimming removed 2 bases from V and 2 bases from J, with 10 bases in between. The CDR3 has 14 amino acids. The germline V gene encodes CDR1 SGHAT and CDR2 FQNNGV.

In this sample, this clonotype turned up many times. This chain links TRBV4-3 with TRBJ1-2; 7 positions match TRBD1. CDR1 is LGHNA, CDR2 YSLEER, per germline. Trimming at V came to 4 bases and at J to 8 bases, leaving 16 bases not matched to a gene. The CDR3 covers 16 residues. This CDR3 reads CASSRKKGQRAIGYTF. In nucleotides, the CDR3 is TGCGCCAGCAGCCGAAAAAAGGGACAGAGGGCTATCGGCTACACCTTC.

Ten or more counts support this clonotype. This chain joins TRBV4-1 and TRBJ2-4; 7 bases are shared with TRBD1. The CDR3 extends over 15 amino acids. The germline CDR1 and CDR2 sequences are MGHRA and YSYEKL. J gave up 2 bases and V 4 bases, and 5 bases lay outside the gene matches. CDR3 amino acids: CASSPRQGSKNIQYF. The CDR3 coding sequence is TGCGCCAGCAGCCCTCGACAGGGTTCCAAAAACATTCAGTACTTC.

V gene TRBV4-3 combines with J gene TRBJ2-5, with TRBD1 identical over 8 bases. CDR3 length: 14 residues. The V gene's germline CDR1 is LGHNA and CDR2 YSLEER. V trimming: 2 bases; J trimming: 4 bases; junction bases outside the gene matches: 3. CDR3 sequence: CASSQLRGLETQYF. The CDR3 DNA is TGCGCCAGCAGCCAACTCAGGGGGCTAGAGACCCAGTACTTC.

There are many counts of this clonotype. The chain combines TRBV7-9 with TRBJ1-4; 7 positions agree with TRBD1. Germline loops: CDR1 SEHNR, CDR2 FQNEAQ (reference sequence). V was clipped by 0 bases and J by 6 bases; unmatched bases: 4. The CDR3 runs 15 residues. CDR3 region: CASSLASRGDEKLFF. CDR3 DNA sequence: TGTGCCAGCAGCTTAGCGTCCAGGGGGGATGAAAAACTGTTTTTT. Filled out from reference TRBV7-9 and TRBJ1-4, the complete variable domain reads DTGVSQNPRHKITKRGQNVTFRCDPISEHNRLYWYRQTLGQGPEFLTYFQNEAQLEKSRLLSDRFSAERPKGSFSTLEIQRTEQGDSAMYLCASSLASRGDEKLFFGSGTQLSVL.

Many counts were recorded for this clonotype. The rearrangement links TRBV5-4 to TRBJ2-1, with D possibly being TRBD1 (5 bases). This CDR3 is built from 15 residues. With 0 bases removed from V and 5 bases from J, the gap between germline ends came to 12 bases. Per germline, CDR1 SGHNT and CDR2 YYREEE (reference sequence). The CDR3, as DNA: TGTGCCAGCAGCTTGGGGGGCCCTGCGCACAATGAGCAGTTCTTC. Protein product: CASSLGGPAHNEQFF.

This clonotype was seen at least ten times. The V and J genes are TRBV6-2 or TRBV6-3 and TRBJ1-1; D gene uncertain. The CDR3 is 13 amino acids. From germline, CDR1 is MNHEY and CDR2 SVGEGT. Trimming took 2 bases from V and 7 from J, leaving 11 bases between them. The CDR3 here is CASSYGLSSEAFF. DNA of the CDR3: TGTGCCAGCAGTTACGGTCTAAGCAGTGAAGCTTTCTTT.

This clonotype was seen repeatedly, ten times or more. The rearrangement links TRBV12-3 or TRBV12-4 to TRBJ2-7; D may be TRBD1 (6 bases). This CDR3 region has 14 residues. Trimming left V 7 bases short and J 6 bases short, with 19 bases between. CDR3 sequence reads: CASTFVGGSGEQYF. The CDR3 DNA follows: TGTGCCAGCACCTTTGTTGGGGGCTCCGGCGAGCAGTACTTC.

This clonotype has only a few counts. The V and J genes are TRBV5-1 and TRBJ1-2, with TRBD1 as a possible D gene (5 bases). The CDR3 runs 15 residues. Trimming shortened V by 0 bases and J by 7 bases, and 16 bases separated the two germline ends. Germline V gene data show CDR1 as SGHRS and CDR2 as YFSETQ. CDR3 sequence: CASSLVGPLRRGYTF. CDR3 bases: TGCGCCAGCAGCTTGGTGGGGCCGCTCCGCCGTGGCTACACCTTC.